The 16 T cell receptor beta chains given below trace back to one sample, sequenced in a study of cytomegalovirus exposure and HLA in healthy donors. PCR involved 60 Vbeta and 13 Jbeta primers. The method was immunoSEQ multiplex PCR; TCRdb's version includes in-frame clones alone and lacks a portion of them. The sample consists of about 200,000 clones, over 75% of them appearing once. Sequenced sample: PBMCs. The origin of the receptors is a girl under 10 years old in good health and CMV-seronegative.

This rearrangement joins TRBV6-1 to TRBJ1-2; 9 bases align to TRBD1. In germline, CDR1 is MNHNS, CDR2 SASEGT. Trimming took 3 bases from V and 5 from J; bases not matched to a gene: 13. The CDR3 has 17 amino acids. Written as DNA, the CDR3 is TGTGCCAGCAGTGAGGACGGGACAGGGATTACCGCTTATGGCTACACCTTC. The encoded protein is CASSEDGTGITAYGYTF.

The V gene is TRBV30, the J gene TRBJ2-1; D not resolved. CDR1 GTSNPN and CDR2 SVGIG come from the germline V gene (reference sequence). V lost 3 bases to trimming and J lost 4 bases, with 16 bases between them. The CDR3 has 15 amino acids. For the CDR3, the DNA is TGTGCCTGGAGGTTCCGAAGAGGTATTTACAATGAGCAGTTCTTC. This encodes CAWRFRRGIYNEQFF.

This chain links TRBV6-1 with TRBJ2-7, with 11 bases that match TRBD2. The CDR3 is made up of 15 amino acids. The J segment lost 5 bases and the V segment lost 4 bases, leaving 7 bases of the junction unmatched. Germline-derived CDR1 and CDR2 are MNHNS and SASEGT. The CDR3, as DNA: TGTGCCAGCAGTGCCCGACTAGCGGGATCCGACGAGCAGTACTTC. Translated, it gives CASSARLAGSDEQYF.

The chain recombines TRBV11-2 with TRBJ2-7; D remains ambiguous. The CDR3 contains 16 residues. Trimming cost V 3 bases and J 0 bases, with 15 bases left between them. Germline loops: CDR1 SGHAT, CDR2 FQNNGV. CDR3 DNA: TGTGCCAGCAGCTTCCGGCGAGGCCTCTCCTCCTACGAGCAGTACTTC. Translating gives CASSFRRGLSSYEQYF.

The chain combines TRBV6-4 with TRBJ2-5, with 7 bases aligning to TRBD2. The CDR3 totals 15 residues. Germline V gene data show CDR1 as MRHNA and CDR2 as SNTAGT. Trimming took 6 bases from V and 4 from J; bases not matched to a gene: 11. CDR3 loop: CASSPTSRTGETQYF. The CDR3 coding sequence is TGTGCCAGCAGCCCGACTAGCAGGACGGGAGAGACCCAGTACTTC.

The DNA for the CDR3 is TGCAGCGTTTTTCGGGAGGGCCTTGAGCAGTTCTTC. Protein sequence: CSVFREGLEQFF. The chain carries TRBV29-1 and TRBJ2-1, with TRBD2 identical over 8 bases. V lost 5 bases and J lost 9; bases outside the gene matches: 6. This CDR3 comprises 12 residues. Germline values: CDR1 SQVTM, CDR2 ANQGSEA.

This rearrangement joins TRBV5-1 to TRBJ1-1; D might be TRBD1 (6 bases). Per germline, CDR1 SGHRS and CDR2 YFSETQ. V was shortened by 2 bases and J by 1 base, with 15 bases between the two germline ends. CDR3 length: 16 residues. The CDR3 DNA reads TGCGCCAGCAGCTTTCTTGGACAGCCAACGAACACTGAAGCTTTCTTT. This sequence encodes CASSFLGQPTNTEAFF.

The gene calls are TRBV7-9 and TRBJ1-2; 7 bases align to TRBD1. The CDR3 contains 13 residues. CDR1 is SEHNR and CDR2 is FQNEAQ in the germline V gene (reference sequence). The trim removed 6 bases at V and 2 bases at J, leaving 3 bases unmatched. The chain's CDR3 is CASRSGQNYGYTF. For the CDR3, the DNA is TGTGCCAGCAGATCGGGACAGAACTATGGCTACACCTTC.

Notes on this clone: A read error may produce the germline difference seen at one junction end. The chain employs TRBV6-6 and TRBJ2-2; 8 bases agree with TRBD2. Germline values: CDR1 MNHNY, CDR2 SVGAGI (reference sequence). The length of the CDR3 is 15 residues. The CDR3 DNA sequence: TGTGCCAGCAGTAACTCCGGGAGGGTTGCCGGGGAGCTGTTTTTT. Encoded protein: CASSNSGRVAGELFF.

This chain's CDR3 is CASSPAMAGELYGYTF. The CDR3 nucleotides read TGTGCCAGCAGCCCAGCCATGGCAGGGGAACTATATGGCTACACCTTC. The chain uses TRBV5-8 and TRBJ1-2, with a tentative D call TRBD1 (6 bases). V lost 4 bases and J lost 5, with 21 bases in between. The CDR3 sequence is 16 residues long. The germline CDR1 and CDR2 sequences are SGHTS and YDEGEE.

This clone was seen a single time. In DNA, the CDR3 is TGTGCCAGCAGCCCTCCGGGCCTAGCCCAGGGGGGTGAGCAGTTCTTC. Amino acids: CASSPPGLAQGGEQFF. The V call is TRBV7-9, the J call TRBJ2-1; tentative D call: TRBD1 (7 bases). V lost 5 bases to trimming and J lost 9 bases, with 23 bases between them. The CDR3 is 16 residues long. Germline CDR1 SEHNR, CDR2 FQNEAQ (reference sequence).

The chain combines TRBV10-2 with TRBJ2-5, with a weak D call TRBD2 (7 bases). Germline CDR1 and CDR2: WSHSY and SAAADI. The V and J ends lost 8 bases and 4 bases respectively, with 14 bases between them. There are 13 residues in the CDR3. The CDR3 DNA is TGCGCCAGCCGTCAGGCGGGGGCAGAGACCCAGTACTTC. Its protein is CASRQAGAETQYF.

For the CDR3, the DNA is TGCGCCAGCAATCCCGGGGGGGCCGGGGAGCTGTTTTTT. It yields the protein CASNPGGAGELFF. The J gene is TRBJ2-2, the V gene TRBV5-1; the match to TRBD2 covers 8 bases. V shed 6 bases, J shed 6 bases, and the junction held 4 bases outside the gene matches. Germline V lookup: CDR1 SGHRS, CDR2 YFSETQ. The CDR3 is 13 amino acids.

This clone was seen only once. The J gene is TRBJ2-7, the V gene TRBV9; D is unclear. V lost 5 bases, J lost 0 bases, and 12 bases lay in between. The CDR3 sequence is 14 residues long. Per germline, CDR1 SGDLS and CDR2 YYNGEE. In DNA, the CDR3 is TGTGCCAGCAGACTACCCGGCAGCTCCTACGAGCAGTACTTC. This sequence encodes CASRLPGSSYEQYF.

The chain links TRBV13 to TRBJ2-7; 9 positions match TRBD2. CDR1 is PRHDT and CDR2 is FYEKMQ in the germline V gene (reference sequence). The CDR3 extends over 15 amino acids. Germline trimming cut 6 bases from V and 1 base from J; bases unmatched to any gene: 7. CDR3 amino acids: CASSSGLAASYEQYF. CDR3 DNA: TGTGCCAGCAGTTCGGGACTAGCTGCTTCCTACGAGCAGTACTTC. Using reference TRBV13 and TRBJ2-7 for the parts outside the CDR3, the full variable domain is AAGVIQSPRHLIKEKRETATLKCYPIPRHDTVYWYQQGPGQDPQFLISFYEKMQSDKGSIPDRFSAQQFSDYHSELNMSSLELGDSALYFCASSSGLAASYEQYFGPGTRLTVT.

This clone was seen once. The V and J genes are TRBV6-1 and TRBJ1-1; D call uncertain. Trimming removed 3 bases from V and 0 bases from J, with 5 bases in between. Germline lookup yields CDR1 MNHNS and CDR2 SASEGT. The length of the CDR3 is 13 residues. In DNA, the CDR3 is TGTGCCAGCAGTGACCCAATGAACACTGAAGCTTTCTTT. It specifies CASSDPMNTEAFF.